These 23 T cell receptor beta chains were all obtained from the same sample, sequenced in a study of cytotoxic CD8 clonotypes in ibrutinib-treated CLL. The protocol was immunoSEQ multiplex PCR, while the TCRdb copy is restricted to in-frame clones and leaves out a portion. The repertoire holds 130,000 to 150,000 clones, with about 91% as singletons. The sequencing here drew on PBMCs, taken after 12 months of ibrutinib treatment. These TCRs come from a human donor with chronic lymphocytic leukemia.

V gene TRBV6-5 combines with J gene TRBJ2-2; 9 nucleotides agree with TRBD1. V lost 6 bases, J lost 5 bases, and 4 bases stayed unmatched. The CDR3 covers 14 residues. Germline V gives CDR1 MNHEY, CDR2 SVGAGI. The CDR3 loop reads CASRGQGGTGELFF. The CDR3 bases are TGTGCCAGCAGGGGACAGGGCGGGACCGGGGAGCTGTTTTTT.

The chain carries TRBV28 and TRBJ2-1; TRBD1 is a possible D gene (6 bases). Germline V gene lookup returns CDR1 MDHEN and CDR2 SYDVKM. The CDR3 runs 13 residues. Trimming removed 7 bases at V and 3 bases at J, with 10 bases between. The DNA for the CDR3 is TGTGCCAGCAACGAAGGGGGCTACAATGAGCAGTTCTTC. It encodes CASNEGGYNEQFF.

The rearrangement uses TRBV5-4 and TRBJ2-2, with TRBD2 matching 8 bases. CDR1 and CDR2 from the germline V gene are SGHNT and YYREEE (reference sequence). The CDR3 totals 15 residues. Trimming cost V 2 bases and J 3 bases; bases outside gene matches: 3. CDR3 sequence (DNA): TGTGCCAGCAGCTTATCAGCGGGGGACACCGGGGAGCTGTTTTTT. Translated: CASSLSAGDTGELFF.

The chain employs TRBV6-5 and TRBJ2-1; 7 bases fit TRBD2. The V gene end was trimmed by 0 bases and the J gene end by 14 bases; junction bases not matched to a gene: 13. This CDR3 is 15 amino acids long. CDR1 is MNHEY and CDR2 is SVGAGI in the germline V gene. The CDR3 bases are TGTGCCAGCAGTTACTCGATCTCAGCCAGCGGGGTGGAGTTCTTC. Protein sequence: CASSYSISASGVEFF.

V and J are TRBV29-1 and TRBJ2-7; D gene uncertain. CDR3 length equals 11 residues. The germline CDR1 and CDR2 sequences are SQVTM and ANQGSEA. Trimming took 3 bases from V and 3 from J, leaving 6 bases between them. The CDR3 DNA sequence: TGCAGCGTTGATGACGGCTACGAGCAGTACTTC. This sequence encodes CSVDDGYEQYF.

The chain employs TRBV29-1 and TRBJ2-5, with 9 positions matching TRBD1. The end of the DNA aligns better with TRBJ2-7, so the J call may be wrong. The CDR3 covers 13 residues. CDR1 SQVTM and CDR2 ANQGSEA come from the germline V gene. The CDR3 spells CSGTGTGNAEQYF. CDR3 DNA: TGCAGCGGTACCGGGACAGGGAACGCCGAGCAGTACTTC.

V usage is TRBV28 and J usage is TRBJ1-3, with 8 bases that match TRBD1. Germline V CDR1 and CDR2: MDHEN, SYDVKM. With V trimmed by 7 bases and J by 3 bases, 5 bases remained unmatched. The CDR3 loop spans 14 amino acids. CDR3 loop: CASKAGGDGNTIYF. The CDR3 DNA is TGTGCCAGCAAGGCAGGGGGCGATGGAAACACCATATATTTT. Full variable domain (rest looked up from reference TRBV28 and TRBJ1-3): DVKVTQSSRYLVKRTGEKVFLECVQDMDHENMFWYRQDPGLGLRLIYFSYDVKMKEKGDIPEGYSVSREKKERFSLILESASTNQTSMYLCASKAGGDGNTIYFGEGSWLTVV.

This chain links TRBV28 with TRBJ2-7; 7 bases map to TRBD2. This CDR3 contains 14 residues. V was clipped by 7 bases and J by 3 bases; unmatched bases: 9. CDR1 is MDHEN and CDR2 is SYDVKM in the germline V gene. In DNA form, the CDR3 reads TGTGCCAGCATACCGGGGGGACGACTCTACGAGCAGTACTTC. Translating gives CASIPGGRLYEQYF.

This rearrangement joins TRBV5-1 to TRBJ2-1; TRBD2 matches 10 bases. V lost 0 bases to trimming and J lost 0 bases; unmatched junction nucleotides: 3. The CDR3 loop spans 17 amino acids. CDR1 is SGHRS and CDR2 is YFSETQ in the germline V gene. Written as DNA, the CDR3 is TGCGCCAGCAGCTTGGTAGCGGGGGGTAGCTCCTACAATGAGCAGTTCTTC. This gives the protein CASSLVAGGSSYNEQFF. The variable domain in full, with the rest retrieved from reference TRBV5-1 and TRBJ2-1, is KAGVTQTPRYLIKTRGQQVTLSCSPISGHRSVSWYQQTPGQGLQFLFEYFSETQRNKGNFPGRFSGRQFSNSRSEMNVSTLELGDSALYLCASSLVAGGSSYNEQFFGPGTRLTVL.

The chain is built from TRBV5-1 and TRBJ2-1; weak D call: TRBD2 (6 bases). The CDR3 contains 13 residues. Trimming cost V 7 bases and J 7 bases, with 15 bases left between them. CDR1 SGHRS and CDR2 YFSETQ come from the germline V gene. This chain's CDR3 is CASGRLGENEQFF. The CDR3 nucleotides are TGCGCCAGCGGACGACTAGGGGAGAATGAGCAGTTCTTC.

The CDR3 DNA is TGTGCCAGCAGCCGAGGTGGGAGCTCTGGAAACACCATATATTTT. Protein product: CASSRGGSSGNTIYF. This chain links TRBV7-2 with TRBJ1-3; D is uncertain. CDR1 and CDR2 (germline): SGHTA, FQGNSA. The CDR3 is 15 amino acids. V lost 5 bases, J lost 0 bases, and 11 bases lay in between.

This clone appeared a single time. The chain couples TRBV27 to TRBJ2-6, with 9 bases matching TRBD1. V was clipped by 4 bases and J by 0 bases; unmatched bases: 10. The CDR3 consists of 19 residues. The germline V gene has CDR1 MNHEY and CDR2 SMNVEV (reference sequence). For the CDR3, the DNA is TGTGCCAGCAGTTCCGGTCCCGGGACAGGGACCTCTGGGGCCAACGTCCTGACTTTC. The encoded protein is CASSSGPGTGTSGANVLTF.

The chain is built from TRBV29-1 and TRBJ2-1; TRBD2 aligns across 10 bases. Trimming took 1 base from V and 8 from J; bases not matched to a gene: 14. Germline V CDR1 and CDR2: SQVTM, ANQGSEA. The CDR3 contains 17 residues. In DNA, the CDR3 is TGCAGCGTTGAAGGAGCCCTCACTAGCGGGACTTTTCATGAGCAGTTCTTC. It is translated as CSVEGALTSGTFHEQFF.

The chain links TRBV15 to TRBJ2-5; 10 bases are shared with TRBD1. The CDR3 is made up of 15 amino acids. J was trimmed by 2 bases and V by 4 bases; bases with no gene match: 4. Germline lookup yields CDR1 LNHNV and CDR2 YYDKDF (reference sequence). The CDR3 nucleotides are TGTGCCACCAGCACAGACAGGGGGCGTCAAGAGACCCAGTACTTC. Protein product: CATSTDRGRQETQYF.

J is TRBJ2-5 and V is TRBV27; perhaps D is TRBD1 or TRBD2 (5 bases each). The CDR3 runs to 15 residues. Between the trimmed V and J ends, which lost 8 bases and 5 bases, there was a span of 21 bases. Germline V lookup: CDR1 MNHEY, CDR2 SMNVEV (reference sequence). The CDR3 coding sequence is TGTGCCAGCGGCCGGGACCAGGCTTCCCTGGAGACCCAGTACTTC. Protein: CASGRDQASLETQYF.

The chain joins TRBV19 to TRBJ1-1; D not resolved. V lost 2 bases and J lost 1, with 11 bases in between. The CDR3 has 15 amino acids. CDR1 and CDR2 (germline): LNHDA, SQIVND (reference sequence). In DNA form, the CDR3 reads TGTGCCAGTAGTATATCTCCTTACAAGAACACTGAAGCTTTCTTT. Protein: CASSISPYKNTEAFF.

The chain joins TRBV9 to TRBJ1-2; D is uncertain. The germline CDR1 and CDR2 sequences are SGDLS and YYNGEE. The ends were cut back, 3 bases at V and 4 bases at J, with 7 bases in the middle. The CDR3 length is 12 residues. The CDR3 DNA reads as TGTGCCAGCAGCGACGGAGCCTATGGCTACACCTTC. Its translation: CASSDGAYGYTF.

V is TRBV21-1 and J is TRBJ1-2; the listed D gene, TRBD1, was not tested against the DNA. TRBV21-1 is a pseudogene locus. The CDR3 spans 14 residues. The DNA for the CDR3 is TGTGCCAGCAGCAGAACAGACAGTCTCTACGGCTACACCTTC. This encodes CASSRTDSLYGYTF.

The DNA for the CDR3 is TGTGCCAGCAGCTTAACGTTCACAGGGGAGAAGGGTGGCTACACCTTC. This codes for CASSLTFTGEKGGYTF. The J gene is TRBJ1-2, the V gene TRBV7-3, with TRBD1 matching 7 bases. The J segment lost 7 bases and the V segment lost 0 bases, leaving 11 bases of the junction unmatched. The CDR3 runs 16 residues. Germline CDR1 and CDR2: SGHTA and FQGTGA. Looking up the rest from reference TRBV7-3 and TRBJ1-2 gives the full variable domain: GAGVSQTPSNKVTEKGKYVELRCDPISGHTALYWYRQSLGQGPEFLIYFQGTGAADDSGLPNDRFFAVRPEGSVSTLKIQRTERGDSAVYLCASSLTFTGEKGGYTFGSGTRLTVV.

This chain uses TRBV10-3 with TRBJ2-1; possibly TRBD1 for D (6 bases). This CDR3 has 16 amino acids. Germline V gene data show CDR1 as ENHRY and CDR2 as SYGVKD. Trimming removed 0 bases at V and 4 bases at J, with 13 bases between. CDR3 DNA: TGTGCCATCAGTGAGTCGCCACAGGGATGGTACAATGAGCAGTTCTTC. Translation: CAISESPQGWYNEQFF.

The chain uses TRBV29-1 and TRBJ2-7, with D hard to call. V was cut by 3 bases and J by 0 bases, with 9 bases left in between. CDR1 and CDR2 (germline): SQVTM, ANQGSEA. This CDR3 comprises 13 residues. The CDR3 nucleotides are TGCAGCGTTGAGGGCGGTCCCTCCTACGAGCAGTACTTC. This sequence encodes CSVEGGPSYEQYF.

This clone has only one observation. Written as DNA, the CDR3 is TGTGCCTGGGGGAGCGGGCTCAGCTCCTACGAGCAGTACTTC. Translated: CAWGSGLSSYEQYF. This sequence joins TRBV30 and TRBJ2-7; a weak D match, TRBD2 (6 bases). V lost 5 bases and J lost 0, with 14 bases in between. CDR3 length: 14 residues. Germline CDR1 is GTSNPN and CDR2 is SVGIG (reference sequence).

This chain links TRBV7-2 with TRBJ1-1; no definite D call. The CDR3 is 15 amino acids. Germline V gene sequence: CDR1 SGHTA, CDR2 FQGNSA. Between the trimmed V and J ends, which lost 5 bases and 0 bases, there was a span of 13 bases. CDR3 protein: CASSNWRNLNTEAFF. The DNA of the CDR3 is TGTGCCAGCAGCAACTGGAGGAACCTGAACACTGAAGCTTTCTTT. Looking up the rest from reference TRBV7-2 and TRBJ1-1 gives the full variable domain: GAGVSQSPSNKVTEKGKDVELRCDPISGHTALYWYRQSLGQGLEFLIYFQGNSAPDKSGLPSDRFSAERTGGSVSTLTIQRTQQEDSAVYLCASSNWRNLNTEAFFGQGTRLTVV.